This T cell receptor beta chain was sequenced during a study of T cell changes during pregnancy in multiple sclerosis. Trimming removed 5 bases from V and 7 bases from J, with 3 bases in between. Germline CDR1 MDHEN, CDR2 SYDVKM. This CDR3 has 10 residues. Sequencing used immunoSEQ multiplex PCR; TCRdb keeps in-frame clones, though not all of them. The sample lists 78,000 or so clones, under 95% occurring once. The V gene is TRBV28, the J gene TRBJ1-5; D is undetermined. The receptor's source is a female donor with multiple sclerosis, enrolled in a pregnancy study. The sequences come from peripheral blood, collected before pregnancy. The CDR3 protein is CASSLQPQHF. For the CDR3, the DNA is TGTGCCAGCAGTCTCCAGCCCCAGCATTTT.